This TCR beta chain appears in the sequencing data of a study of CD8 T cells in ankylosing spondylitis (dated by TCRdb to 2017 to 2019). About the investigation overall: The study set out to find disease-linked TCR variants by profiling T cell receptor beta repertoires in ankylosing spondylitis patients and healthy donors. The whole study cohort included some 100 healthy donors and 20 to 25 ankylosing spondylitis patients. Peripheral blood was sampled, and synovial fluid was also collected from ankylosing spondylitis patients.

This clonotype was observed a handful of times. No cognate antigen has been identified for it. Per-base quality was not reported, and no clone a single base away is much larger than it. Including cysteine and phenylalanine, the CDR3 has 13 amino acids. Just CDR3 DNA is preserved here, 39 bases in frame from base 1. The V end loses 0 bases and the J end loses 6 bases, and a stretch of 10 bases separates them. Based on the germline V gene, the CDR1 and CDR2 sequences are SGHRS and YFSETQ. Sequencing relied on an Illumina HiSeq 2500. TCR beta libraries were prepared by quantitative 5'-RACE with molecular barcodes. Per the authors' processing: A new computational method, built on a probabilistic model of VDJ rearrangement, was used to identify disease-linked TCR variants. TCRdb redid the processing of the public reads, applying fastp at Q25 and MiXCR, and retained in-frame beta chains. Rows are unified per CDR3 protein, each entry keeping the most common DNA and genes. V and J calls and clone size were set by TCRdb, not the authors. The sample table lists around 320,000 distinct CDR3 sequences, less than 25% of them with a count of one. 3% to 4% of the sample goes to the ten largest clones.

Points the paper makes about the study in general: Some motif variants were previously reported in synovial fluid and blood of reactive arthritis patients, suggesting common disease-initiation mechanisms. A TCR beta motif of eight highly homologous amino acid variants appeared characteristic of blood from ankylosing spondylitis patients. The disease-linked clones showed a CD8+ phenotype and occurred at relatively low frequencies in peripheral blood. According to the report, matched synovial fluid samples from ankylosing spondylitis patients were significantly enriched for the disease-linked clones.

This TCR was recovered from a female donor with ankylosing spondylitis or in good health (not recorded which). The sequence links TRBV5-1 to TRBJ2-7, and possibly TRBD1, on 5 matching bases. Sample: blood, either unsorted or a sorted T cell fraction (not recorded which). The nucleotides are TGCGCCAGCAGCTTGGAGGGGATCGTCGAGCAGTACTTC. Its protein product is CASSLEGIVEQYF.